Included here is one T cell receptor (beta chain) sequence, with context. Its matching antigen is unknown. This sample was taken from a study of tumor and adjacent non-tumor tissue in lung cancer. Study-wide background: Patients comprised eleven to twelve adenocarcinoma, a couple of squamous cell carcinoma and 1 small cell lung cancer. Stage I to III disease affected about nine men and roughly five women aged roughly 31 to 85.

A modified ARM-PCR protocol with three rounds of nested PCR amplified TCRbeta. TCRdb re-analysed the multiplex PCR reads in MiXCR, keeping a single row per CDR3 protein. The sample has about 68,000 distinct CDR3 sequences; 55% to 70% are singletons. The study, taken as a whole, reports: Tumor repertoires had a smaller top 100 clone share than normal lung. Higher tumor TCR diversity was associated with shorter survival.

Losses at the gene ends were 3 bases for V and 6 bases for J; bases not matched to a gene: 4. The CDR3 length is 13 residues. RNA was extracted from bulk tissue without any cell sorting. The receptor's source is a man aged 50 to 60 with non-small cell lung cancer. The V call is TRBV12-3 or TRBV12-4, the J call TRBJ1-2, with TRBD1 matching over 7 bases. Sequences were obtained from lung tumor tissue. CDR3 loop: CASSFIGGNGYTF. The DNA of the CDR3 is TGTGCCAGCAGTTTTATAGGGGGCAATGGCTACACCTTC.